Each of the 30 T cell receptor beta chains below was sequenced from the same sample in a study of T cell responses to AZD1222 COVID-19 vaccine. The protocol was immunoSEQ multiplex PCR, while the TCRdb copy is restricted to in-frame clones and leaves out a portion. The sample has some 170,000 clones, 90% to 95% seen once. Sequenced here: peripheral blood, sampled 28 days after the second AZD1222 dose. These receptors all come from an adult who received the AZD1222 COVID-19 vaccine.

The rearrangement joins TRBV9 to TRBJ2-2, with TRBD2 as a possible D gene (6 bases). This CDR3 is 17 amino acids long. CDR1 and CDR2 (germline): SGDLS, YYNGEE. The V end was cut by 4 bases, the J end by 1 base, with 17 bases between. For the CDR3, the DNA is TGTGCCAGCAGCCTAGCCAGGGACTCCTTGAACACCGGGGAGCTGTTTTTT. This sequence encodes CASSLARDSLNTGELFF.

This rearrangement joins TRBV24-1 to TRBJ2-3; no clear D gene. Trimming stripped 2 bases from V and 8 bases from J, with 7 bases between. The length of the CDR3 is 12 residues. The germline CDR1 and CDR2 sequences are KGHDR and SFDVKD. CDR3 sequence reads: CATSDSTSTQYF. CDR3 nucleotide sequence: TGTGCCACCAGTGATTCCACCAGTACGCAGTATTTT.

The chain links TRBV4-3 to TRBJ1-5, with TRBD1 matching 9 bases. The V segment lost 3 bases and the J segment 6 bases; nucleotides outside the gene matches: 6. The germline gives CDR1 LGHNA, CDR2 YSLEER. The CDR3 consists of 15 residues. This CDR3 reads CASSQYRGPSQPQHF. CDR3 nucleotide sequence: TGCGCCAGCAGCCAGTACAGGGGGCCCAGTCAGCCCCAGCATTTT.

The chain couples TRBV13 to TRBJ2-1; D call uncertain. The V end lost 3 bases, the J end lost 6 bases, and 6 bases lay between the germline ends. The CDR3 runs to 12 residues. Germline loops: CDR1 PRHDT, CDR2 FYEKMQ (reference sequence). The CDR3 DNA is TGTGCCAGCAGCTTTGGCCCCAATGAGCAGTTCTTC. As protein: CASSFGPNEQFF.

The rearrangement uses TRBV7-9 and TRBJ2-7; D not certain. The CDR3 spans 12 residues. From germline, CDR1 is SEHNR and CDR2 FQNEAQ (reference sequence). The V end lost 1 base, the J end lost 6 bases, and 7 bases lay between the germline ends. CDR3 amino acids: CASSLGQAEQYF. CDR3 bases: TGTGCCAGCAGCTTAGGACAAGCCGAGCAGTACTTC. The full variable domain, in which reference TRBV7-9 and TRBJ2-7 provide the parts outside the CDR3, is DTGVSQNPRHKITKRGQNVTFRCDPISEHNRLYWYRQTLGQGPEFLTYFQNEAQLEKSRLLSDRFSAERPKGSFSTLEIQRTEQGDSAMYLCASSLGQAEQYFGPGTRLTVT.

The V and J genes are TRBV6-5 and TRBJ1-5, with 9 positions matching TRBD1. Per germline, CDR1 MNHEY and CDR2 SVGAGI. The CDR3 has 14 amino acids. J gave up 6 bases and V 6 bases, and 6 bases lay outside the gene matches. This chain's CDR3 is CASRAGTGTQPQHF. DNA for the CDR3: TGTGCCAGCAGGGCCGGGACAGGGACTCAGCCCCAGCATTTT.

V usage is TRBV28 and J usage is TRBJ2-6; 7 positions agree with TRBD1. The CDR3 is 18 residues long. V lost 4 bases to trimming and J lost 0 bases; unmatched junction nucleotides: 9. The germline gives CDR1 MDHEN, CDR2 SYDVKM. The CDR3, as DNA: TGTGCCAGCAGTTCCTGGGACAGTGATCTCTCTGGGGCCAACGTCCTGACTTTC. Amino acid sequence: CASSSWDSDLSGANVLTF.

The V call is TRBV6-5, the J call TRBJ1-5; possibly TRBD1 for D (5 bases). Germline CDR1 reads MNHEY; CDR2 reads SVGAGI. This CDR3 is built from 15 residues. Trimming pared 7 bases from V and 5 bases from J, leaving 18 bases between. The CDR3, as DNA: TGTGCCAGCAACCCTGACAGCGAGGGCCATCAGCCCCAGCATTTT. It codes for CASNPDSEGHQPQHF.

The gene calls are TRBV29-1 and TRBJ1-2, with a tentative D call TRBD1 (5 bases). CDR1 and CDR2 (germline): SQVTM, ANQGSEA. V lost 4 bases, J lost 5 bases, and 17 bases lay in between. The CDR3 extends over 14 amino acids. This CDR3 is CSVAGTVDSYGYTF. In nucleotides, the CDR3 is TGCAGCGTTGCCGGGACCGTGGATTCATATGGCTACACCTTC.

In DNA, the CDR3 is TGTGCCAGCAGCTTGGTCGGGACAGGGGGGCCTGAAGCTTTCTTT. Protein: CASSLVGTGGPEAFF. V and J are TRBV5-4 and TRBJ1-1, with 11 bases lining up with TRBD1. This CDR3 is 15 amino acids long. Germline trimming cut 0 bases from V and 6 bases from J; bases unmatched to any gene: 4. Germline CDR1 is SGHNT and CDR2 is YYREEE (reference sequence). The variable domain in full, completed from reference TRBV5-4 and TRBJ1-1, reads ETGVTQSPTHLIKTRGQQVTLRCSSQSGHNTVSWYQQALGQGPQFIFQYYREEENGRGNFPPRFSGLQFPNYSSELNVNALELDDSALYLCASSLVGTGGPEAFFGQGTRLTVV.

This chain links TRBV19 with TRBJ2-7, with D perhaps TRBD1 (5 bases). CDR1 is LNHDA and CDR2 is SQIVND in the germline V gene (reference sequence). Trimming pared 5 bases from V and 2 bases from J, leaving 16 bases between. The CDR3 extends over 15 amino acids. CDR3 in amino acids: CASSPTGHLAYEQYF. In nucleotides, the CDR3 is TGTGCCAGTAGTCCCACCGGACACCTAGCCTACGAGCAGTACTTC.

The chain links TRBV7-2 to TRBJ2-2; 8 bases align to TRBD2. Germline lookup yields CDR1 SGHTA and CDR2 FQGNSA. The CDR3 spans 18 residues. J was trimmed by 2 bases and V by 1 base; bases with no gene match: 9. CDR3 loop: CASSLDGSAGANTGELFF. The CDR3 region has the DNA TGTGCCAGCAGCTTAGATGGCTCAGCGGGAGCCAACACCGGGGAGCTGTTTTTT.

The CDR3: CAWSGYGNTIYF. The CDR3 bases are TGTGCCTGGAGTGGGTATGGAAACACCATATATTTT. The gene calls are TRBV30 and TRBJ1-3; unclear D gene. The CDR3 has 12 amino acids. Per the germline V gene, CDR1 is GTSNPN and CDR2 is SVGIG (reference sequence). V was shortened by 1 base and J by 3 bases, with 4 bases between the two germline ends.

The chain joins TRBV2 to TRBJ1-5; 7 nucleotides align to TRBD1. V lost 2 bases to trimming and J lost 5 bases; unmatched junction nucleotides: 3. CDR3 length: 14 residues. In germline, CDR1 is SNHLY, CDR2 FYNNEI. The CDR3 loop is CASSEQGVDQPQHF. CDR3 in DNA: TGTGCCAGCAGTGAACAGGGGGTGGATCAGCCCCAGCATTTT.

The chain carries TRBV7-2 and TRBJ2-2; D is ambiguous. V was trimmed by 4 bases and J by 0 bases, leaving 6 bases between them. The germline gives CDR1 SGHTA, CDR2 FQGNSA. This CDR3 is 14 amino acids long. DNA for the CDR3: TGTGCCAGCAGCTCCCCACCGAACACCGGGGAGCTGTTTTTT. Its translation is CASSSPPNTGELFF.

In its sample, this clone was seen once. The V and J genes are TRBV15 and TRBJ1-2; TRBD1 might be the D (5 bases). The CDR3 contains 13 residues. Trimming took off 5 bases at V and 3 bases at J, with 10 bases between the two ends. Germline V gene sequence: CDR1 LNHNV, CDR2 YYDKDF (reference sequence). In DNA, the CDR3 is TGTGCCACCAGCCCACAGGACTACTATGGCTACACCTTC. Amino acids: CATSPQDYYGYTF.

V is TRBV9 and J is TRBJ2-1, with D tentatively TRBD1 or TRBD2 (5 bases each). V lost 0 bases, J lost 8 bases, and 12 bases lay in between. CDR1 is SGDLS and CDR2 is YYNGEE in the germline V gene. CDR3 length: 14 residues. The CDR3 loop is CASSVEGDVDEQFF. DNA of the CDR3: TGTGCCAGCAGCGTAGAAGGGGACGTCGATGAGCAGTTCTTC.

The chain recombines TRBV7-2 with TRBJ1-2; 9 nucleotides agree with TRBD1. The V gene end was trimmed by 2 bases and the J gene end by 4 bases; junction bases not matched to a gene: 8. Germline CDR1 is SGHTA and CDR2 is FQGNSA. This CDR3 contains 16 residues. The CDR3 loop is CASSLKPQGALYGYTF. The CDR3 DNA reads TGTGCCAGCAGCTTAAAACCACAGGGGGCGCTCTATGGCTACACCTTC.

The J gene is TRBJ2-2, the V gene TRBV2, with 8 bases fitting TRBD2. The V and J ends lost 6 bases and 7 bases, in that order; junction bases with no gene match: 19. CDR1 and CDR2 from the germline V gene are SNHLY and FYNNEI. There are 18 residues in the CDR3. The CDR3 loop is CASSARKAGLGLFGELFF. For the CDR3, the DNA is TGTGCCAGCAGCGCTAGGAAGGCGGGACTAGGGCTCTTCGGGGAGCTGTTTTTT. Complete variable domain (other parts from reference TRBV2 and TRBJ2-2): EPEVTQTPSHQVTQMGQEVILRCVPISNHLYFYWYRQILGQKVEFLVSFYNNEISEKSEIFDDQFSVERPDGSNFTLKIRSTKLEDSAMYFCASSARKAGLGLFGELFFGEGSRLTVL.

This chain links TRBV7-2 with TRBJ1-6; tentative D call: TRBD1 (6 bases). CDR1 is SGHTA, CDR2 FQGNSA, per germline. The CDR3 loop spans 16 amino acids. V was cut by 5 bases and J by 0 bases, with 11 bases left in between. The CDR3 reads CASSPTGRSYNSPLHF. In DNA, the CDR3 is TGTGCCAGCAGCCCCACAGGGCGCTCCTATAATTCACCCCTCCACTTT.

V is TRBV28 and J is TRBJ1-4; D call uncertain. The CDR3 sequence is 13 residues long. The germline V and J ends were trimmed by 10 bases and 7 bases, with 16 bases remaining between them. Per the germline V gene, CDR1 is MDHEN and CDR2 is SYDVKM. The CDR3 bases are TGTGCCACCGTCAACCCGGGGTCTGAAAAACTGTTTTTT. Translating gives CATVNPGSEKLFF.

The chain joins TRBV7-3 to TRBJ2-5; 9 bases agree with TRBD1. CDR1 is SGHTA and CDR2 is FQGTGA in the germline V gene. V dropped 5 bases and J dropped 4; count of bases not matched to a gene: 11. This CDR3 contains 16 residues. This chain's CDR3 is CASSLFGTGLPETQYF. The CDR3 region has the DNA TGTGCCAGCAGCCTATTCGGGACAGGGCTCCCAGAGACCCAGTACTTC.

The V and J genes are TRBV6-5 and TRBJ1-1, with D possibly being TRBD1 (5 bases). The CDR3 covers 14 residues. Trimming took 5 bases from V and 3 from J, leaving 13 bases between them. Germline V CDR1 and CDR2: MNHEY, SVGAGI. In nucleotides, the CDR3 is TGTGCCAGCAGTCTAGTGGGGGGAGACACTGAAGCTTTCTTT. Its protein product is CASSLVGGDTEAFF.

The rearrangement joins TRBV7-9 to TRBJ2-2, with TRBD2 as a possible D gene (6 bases). V dropped 3 bases and J dropped 6 bases, with 11 bases sitting between them. CDR3 length: 14 residues. The germline V gene has CDR1 SEHNR and CDR2 FQNEAQ (reference sequence). CDR3 region: CASSFGSTAGELFF. The CDR3 region has the DNA TGTGCCAGCAGCTTCGGGAGTACGGCCGGGGAGCTGTTTTTT.

This chain joins TRBV18 and TRBJ2-7, with 12 positions matching TRBD2. Germline V gene lookup returns CDR1 KGHSH and CDR2 LQKENI. The CDR3 is 15 amino acids. Germline trimming cut 6 bases from V and 4 bases from J; bases unmatched to any gene: 7. In DNA form, the CDR3 reads TGTGCCAGCTCCCCGACTAGCGGGAGTAGATACGAGCAGTACTTC. Protein product: CASSPTSGSRYEQYF.

The chain carries TRBV6-5 and TRBJ1-2; D is uncertain. V was clipped by 2 bases and J by 5 bases, with 9 bases between them. From germline, CDR1 is MNHEY and CDR2 SVGAGI. The CDR3 sequence is 13 residues long. The CDR3 region is CASSYEAGYGYTF. CDR3 nucleotides: TGTGCCAGCAGTTACGAGGCAGGTTATGGCTACACCTTC.

The V gene is TRBV3-1 (or the pseudogene TRBV3-2), the J gene TRBJ2-3; tentatively, D is TRBD2 (5 bases). The germline gives CDR1 LGHDT, CDR2 YNNKEL (reference sequence). The CDR3 sequence is 18 residues long. V dropped 5 bases and J dropped 0 bases, with 21 bases sitting between them. The CDR3 bases are TGTGCCAGCAGCTACGGTGTGCAGGCTAGCTGGAGCACAGATACGCAGTATTTT. This encodes CASSYGVQASWSTDTQYF.

The chain carries TRBV2 and TRBJ2-2; perhaps TRBD2 as D (6 bases). The V gene's germline CDR1 is SNHLY and CDR2 FYNNEI. V shed 8 bases and J shed 0 bases, with 10 bases lying between them. CDR3 length: 14 amino acids. In DNA, the CDR3 is TGTGCCAGCCGGAGGGTTCCGAACACCGGGGAGCTGTTTTTT. This gives the protein CASRRVPNTGELFF.

The chain is built from TRBV7-3 and TRBJ2-2, with D hard to call. Germline CDR1 and CDR2: SGHTA and FQGTGA. Trimming left V 5 bases short and J 0 bases short, with 10 bases between. The CDR3 is 15 amino acids. CDR3 residues: CASSRGQANTGELFF. Here the CDR3 DNA reads TGTGCCAGCAGCCGTGGCCAGGCGAACACCGGGGAGCTGTTTTTT.

The rearrangement uses TRBV28 and TRBJ1-5; TRBD1 might be the D (5 bases). The V end was cut by 3 bases, the J end by 7 bases, with 13 bases between. This CDR3 is 14 amino acids long. CDR1 and CDR2 (germline): MDHEN, SYDVKM. Here the CDR3 reads CASSFFREGQPQHF. The CDR3 nucleotides are TGTGCCAGCAGTTTTTTCAGGGAGGGACAGCCCCAGCATTTT.